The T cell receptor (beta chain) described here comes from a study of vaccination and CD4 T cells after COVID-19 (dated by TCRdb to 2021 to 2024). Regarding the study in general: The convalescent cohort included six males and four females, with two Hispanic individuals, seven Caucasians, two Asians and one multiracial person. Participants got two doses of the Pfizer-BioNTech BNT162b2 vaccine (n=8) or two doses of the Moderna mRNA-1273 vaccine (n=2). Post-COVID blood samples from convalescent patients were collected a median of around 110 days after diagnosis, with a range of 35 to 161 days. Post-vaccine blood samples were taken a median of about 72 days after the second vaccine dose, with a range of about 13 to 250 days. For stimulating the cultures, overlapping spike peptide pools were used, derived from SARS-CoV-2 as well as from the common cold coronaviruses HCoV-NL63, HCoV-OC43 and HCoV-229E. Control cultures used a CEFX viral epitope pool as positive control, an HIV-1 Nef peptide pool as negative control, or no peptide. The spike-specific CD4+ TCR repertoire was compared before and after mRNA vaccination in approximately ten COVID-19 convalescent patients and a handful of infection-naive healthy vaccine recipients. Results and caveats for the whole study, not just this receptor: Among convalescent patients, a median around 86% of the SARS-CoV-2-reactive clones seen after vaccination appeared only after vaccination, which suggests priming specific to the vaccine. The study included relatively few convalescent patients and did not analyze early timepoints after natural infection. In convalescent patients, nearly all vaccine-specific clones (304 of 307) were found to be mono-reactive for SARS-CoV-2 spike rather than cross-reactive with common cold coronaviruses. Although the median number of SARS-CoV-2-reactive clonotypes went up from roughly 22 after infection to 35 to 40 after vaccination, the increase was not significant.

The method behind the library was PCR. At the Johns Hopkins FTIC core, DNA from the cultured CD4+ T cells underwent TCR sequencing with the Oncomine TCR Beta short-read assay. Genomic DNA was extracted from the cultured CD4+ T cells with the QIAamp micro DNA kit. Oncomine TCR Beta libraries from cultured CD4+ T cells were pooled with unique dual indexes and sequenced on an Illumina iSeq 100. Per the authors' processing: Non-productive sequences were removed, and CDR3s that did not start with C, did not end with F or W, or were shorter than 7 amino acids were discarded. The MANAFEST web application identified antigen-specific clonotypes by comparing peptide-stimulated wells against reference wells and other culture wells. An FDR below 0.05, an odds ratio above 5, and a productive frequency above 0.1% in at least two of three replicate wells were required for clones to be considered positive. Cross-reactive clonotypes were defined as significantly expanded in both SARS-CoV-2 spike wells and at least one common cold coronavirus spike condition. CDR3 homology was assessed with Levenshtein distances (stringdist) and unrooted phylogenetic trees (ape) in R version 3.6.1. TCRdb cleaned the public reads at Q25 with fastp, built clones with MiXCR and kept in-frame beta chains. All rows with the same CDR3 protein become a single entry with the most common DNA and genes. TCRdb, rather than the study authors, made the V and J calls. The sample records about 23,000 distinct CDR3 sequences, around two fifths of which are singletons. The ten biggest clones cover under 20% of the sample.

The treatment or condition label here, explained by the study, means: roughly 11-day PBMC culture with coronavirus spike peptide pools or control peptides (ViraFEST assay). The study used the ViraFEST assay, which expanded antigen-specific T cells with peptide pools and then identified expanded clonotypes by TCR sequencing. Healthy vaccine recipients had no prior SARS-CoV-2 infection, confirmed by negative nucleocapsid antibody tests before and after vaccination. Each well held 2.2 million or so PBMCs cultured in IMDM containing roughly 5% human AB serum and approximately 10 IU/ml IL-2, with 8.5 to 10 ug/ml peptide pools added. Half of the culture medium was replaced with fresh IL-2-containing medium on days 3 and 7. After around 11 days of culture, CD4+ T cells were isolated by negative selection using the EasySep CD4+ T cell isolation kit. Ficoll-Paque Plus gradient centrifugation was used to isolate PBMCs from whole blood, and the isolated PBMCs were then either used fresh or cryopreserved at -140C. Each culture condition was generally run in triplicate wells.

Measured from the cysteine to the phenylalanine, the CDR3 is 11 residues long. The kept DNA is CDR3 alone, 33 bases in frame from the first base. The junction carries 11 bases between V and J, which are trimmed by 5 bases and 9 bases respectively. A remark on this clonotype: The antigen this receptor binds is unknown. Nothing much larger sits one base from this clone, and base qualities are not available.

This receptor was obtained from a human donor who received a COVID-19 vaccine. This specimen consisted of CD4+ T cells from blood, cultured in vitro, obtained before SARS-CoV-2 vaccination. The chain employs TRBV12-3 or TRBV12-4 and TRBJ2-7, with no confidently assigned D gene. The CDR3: CASSNPTRQYF. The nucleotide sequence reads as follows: TGTGCCAGCAGTAACCCGACCAGGCAGTACTTC.